This is a list of T cell receptor beta chains from one sample in a study of CD8 T cells in ankylosing spondylitis. TCRdb re-called the 5' RACE reads with MiXCR, one entry per CDR3 protein. Among about 250,000 distinct CDR3 sequences listed, 8% to 10% were seen once. The sample comprised blood, either unsorted or a sorted T cell fraction (not recorded which). All receptors come from a female donor with ankylosing spondylitis or in good health (not recorded which). Both conserved end residues are part of each CDR3. Each record gives: J gene, V gene, D gene, clone size, CDR3 DNA, CDR3 protein. The D gene is left open where the match is weak. Clone size appears in some rows only: once, few, many, or a class for an expanded clone.

TRBJ2-7 | TRBV10-1 | - | - | TGCGCCAGCAGTGGAGCTCCTTACTACGAGCAGTACTTC | CASSGAPYYEQYF
TRBJ1-1 | TRBV19 | - | many | TGTGCCAGTAGTTGGAACACTGAAGCTTTCTTT | CASSWNTEAFF
TRBJ2-5 | TRBV2 | - | many | TGTGCCAGCAGTCCCACCGCAGGGAGAGCTAAGGAGACCCAGTACTTC | CASSPTAGRAKETQYF
TRBJ1-2 | TRBV23-1 | - | few | TGCGCCAGCAGTCAATCAGGCCAGGATGACTATGGCTACACCTTC | CASSQSGQDDYGYTF
TRBJ2-5 | TRBV30 | - | many | TGTGCCTGGGGGGGCAGGGCAGTAGAGACCCAGTACTTC | CAWGGRAVETQYF
TRBJ2-3 | TRBV28 | - | once | TGTGCCAGCAGTTTGGGAGCAGGAATTGGTGTGGATACGCAGTATTTT | CASSLGAGIGVDTQYF
TRBJ1-5 | TRBV20-1 | - | many | TGCAGTGCTGGAGGTCCCTTGGTGGAGCCCCAGCATTTT | CSAGGPLVEPQHF
TRBJ1-1 | TRBV7-9 | - | many | TGTGCCAGCAGCTTAGGGGGGACTGGTAGCACTGAAGCTTTCTTT | CASSLGGTGSTEAFF
TRBJ2-7 | TRBV18 | - | many | TGTGCCAGCTCACCGGGTCTTCTAACCTACGAGCAGTACTTC | CASSPGLLTYEQYF
TRBJ2-1 | TRBV29-1 | - | many | TGCAGCGTTGAAAGGGACACCTTCAATGAGCAGTTCTTC | CSVERDTFNEQFF
TRBJ2-7 | TRBV7-2 | - | many | TGTGCCAGCAAAGAGGCCTACGAGCAGTACTTC | CASKEAYEQYF
TRBJ2-5 | TRBV20-1 | - | - | TGCAGTGCTAGAGTACCAGGAGGCCAAGAGACCCAGTACTTC | CSARVPGGQETQYF
TRBJ2-5 | TRBV4-1 | - | many | TGCGCCAGCAGCCACAGGCCCGGGGCCCAAGAGACCCAGTACTTC | CASSHRPGAQETQYF
TRBJ1-1 | TRBV2 | - | many | TGTGCCAGTAGACGGGGCACTGAAGCTTTCTTT | CASRRGTEAFF